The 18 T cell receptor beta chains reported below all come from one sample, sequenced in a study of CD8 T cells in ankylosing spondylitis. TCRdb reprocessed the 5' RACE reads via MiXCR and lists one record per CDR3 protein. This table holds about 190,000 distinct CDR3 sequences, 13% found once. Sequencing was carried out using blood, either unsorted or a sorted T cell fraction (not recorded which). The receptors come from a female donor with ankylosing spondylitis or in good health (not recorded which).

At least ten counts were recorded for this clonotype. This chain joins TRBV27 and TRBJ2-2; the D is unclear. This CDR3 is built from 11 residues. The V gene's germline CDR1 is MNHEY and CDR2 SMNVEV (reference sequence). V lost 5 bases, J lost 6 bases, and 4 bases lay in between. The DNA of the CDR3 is TGTGCCAGCAGTCGATCCGGGGAGCTGTTTTTT. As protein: CASSRSGELFF.

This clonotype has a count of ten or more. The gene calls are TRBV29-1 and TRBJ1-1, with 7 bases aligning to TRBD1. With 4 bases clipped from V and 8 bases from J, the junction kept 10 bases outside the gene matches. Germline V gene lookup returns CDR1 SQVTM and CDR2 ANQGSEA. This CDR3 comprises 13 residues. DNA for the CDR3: TGCAGCGTTGTTCGTAGTCAAGGGGGCGAAGCTTTCTTT. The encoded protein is CSVVRSQGGEAFF.

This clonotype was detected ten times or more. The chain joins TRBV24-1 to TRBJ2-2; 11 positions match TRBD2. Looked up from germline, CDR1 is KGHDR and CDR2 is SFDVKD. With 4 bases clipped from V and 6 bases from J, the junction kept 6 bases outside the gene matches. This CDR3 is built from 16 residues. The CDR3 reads CATSDPGLAAPGELFF. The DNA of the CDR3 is TGTGCCACCAGTGACCCGGGACTAGCGGCCCCCGGGGAGCTGTTTTTT.

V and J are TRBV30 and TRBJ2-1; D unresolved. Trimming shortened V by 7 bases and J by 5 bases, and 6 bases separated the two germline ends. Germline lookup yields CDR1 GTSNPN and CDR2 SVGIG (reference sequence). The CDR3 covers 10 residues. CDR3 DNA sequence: TGTGCCTCTGGGCACAATGAGCAGTTCTTC. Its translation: CASGHNEQFF.

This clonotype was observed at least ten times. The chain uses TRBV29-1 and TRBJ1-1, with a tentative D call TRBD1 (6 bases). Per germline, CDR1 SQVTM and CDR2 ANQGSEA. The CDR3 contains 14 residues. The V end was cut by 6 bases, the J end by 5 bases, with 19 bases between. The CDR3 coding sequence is TGCAGCGTAAGGGTGGGGGGCTCGGGTACTGAAGCTTTCTTT. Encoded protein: CSVRVGGSGTEAFF.

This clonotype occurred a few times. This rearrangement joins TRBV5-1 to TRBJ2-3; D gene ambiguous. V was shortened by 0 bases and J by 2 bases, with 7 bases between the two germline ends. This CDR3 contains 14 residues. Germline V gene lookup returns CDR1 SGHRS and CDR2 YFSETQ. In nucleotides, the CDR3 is TGCGCCAGCAGCTTGGAGATACCCACAGATACGCAGTATTTT. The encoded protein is CASSLEIPTDTQYF.

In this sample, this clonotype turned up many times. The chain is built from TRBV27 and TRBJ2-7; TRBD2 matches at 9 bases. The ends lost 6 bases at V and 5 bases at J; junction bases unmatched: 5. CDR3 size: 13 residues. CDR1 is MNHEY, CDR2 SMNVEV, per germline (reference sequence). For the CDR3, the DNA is TGTGCCAGCAGAGCTAGCGGGGCACACGAGCAGTACTTC. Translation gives CASRASGAHEQYF.

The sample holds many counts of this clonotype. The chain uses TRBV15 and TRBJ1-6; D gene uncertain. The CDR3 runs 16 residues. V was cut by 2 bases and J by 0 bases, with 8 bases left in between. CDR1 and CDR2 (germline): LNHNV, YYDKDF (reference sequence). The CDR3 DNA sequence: TGTGCCACCAGCAGACCCCCCTCCTCCTATAATTCACCCCTCCACTTT. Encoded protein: CATSRPPSSYNSPLHF.

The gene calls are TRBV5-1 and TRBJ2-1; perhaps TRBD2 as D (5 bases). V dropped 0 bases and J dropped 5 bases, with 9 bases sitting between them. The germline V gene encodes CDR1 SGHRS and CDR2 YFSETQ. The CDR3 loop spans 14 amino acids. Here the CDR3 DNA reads TGCGCCAGCAGCTTGGAGTTAGCGCACAATGAGCAGTTCTTC. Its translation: CASSLELAHNEQFF. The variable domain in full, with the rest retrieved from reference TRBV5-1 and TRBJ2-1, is KAGVTQTPRYLIKTRGQQVTLSCSPISGHRSVSWYQQTPGQGLQFLFEYFSETQRNKGNFPGRFSGRQFSNSRSEMNVSTLELGDSALYLCASSLELAHNEQFFGPGTRLTVL.

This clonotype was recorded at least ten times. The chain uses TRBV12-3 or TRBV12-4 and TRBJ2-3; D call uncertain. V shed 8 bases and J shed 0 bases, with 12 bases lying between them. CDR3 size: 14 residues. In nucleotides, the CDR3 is TGTGCCAGCGGCCCTCGGGTCAGCACAGATACGCAGTATTTT. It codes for CASGPRVSTDTQYF.

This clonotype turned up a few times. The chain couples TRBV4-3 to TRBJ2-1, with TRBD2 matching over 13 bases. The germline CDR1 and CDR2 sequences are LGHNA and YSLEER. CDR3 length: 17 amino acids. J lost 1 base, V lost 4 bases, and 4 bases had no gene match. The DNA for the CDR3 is TGCGCCAGCAGCCGGAGACTAGCGGGAGGTTCCTACAATGAGCAGTTCTTC. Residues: CASSRRLAGGSYNEQFF.

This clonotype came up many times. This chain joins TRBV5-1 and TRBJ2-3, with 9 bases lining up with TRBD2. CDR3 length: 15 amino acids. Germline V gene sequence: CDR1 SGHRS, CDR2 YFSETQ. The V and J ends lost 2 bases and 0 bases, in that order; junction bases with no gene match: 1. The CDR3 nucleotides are TGCGCCAGCAGCTTCCTAGCGGGAAGCACAGATACGCAGTATTTT. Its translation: CASSFLAGSTDTQYF.

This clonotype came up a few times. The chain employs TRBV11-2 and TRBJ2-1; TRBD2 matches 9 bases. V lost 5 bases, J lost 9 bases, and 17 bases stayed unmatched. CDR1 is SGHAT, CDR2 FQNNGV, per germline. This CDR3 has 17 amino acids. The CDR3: CASSRRVLAGLHGEQFF. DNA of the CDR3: TGTGCCAGCAGCCGACGGGTGCTAGCGGGACTACATGGTGAGCAGTTCTTC.

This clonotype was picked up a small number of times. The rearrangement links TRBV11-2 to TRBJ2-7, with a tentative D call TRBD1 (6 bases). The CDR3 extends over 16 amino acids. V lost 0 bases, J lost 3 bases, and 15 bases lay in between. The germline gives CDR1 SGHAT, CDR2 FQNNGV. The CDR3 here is CASSLDRGQTLYEQYF. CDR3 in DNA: TGTGCCAGCAGCTTAGATCGAGGACAGACGCTCTACGAGCAGTACTTC.

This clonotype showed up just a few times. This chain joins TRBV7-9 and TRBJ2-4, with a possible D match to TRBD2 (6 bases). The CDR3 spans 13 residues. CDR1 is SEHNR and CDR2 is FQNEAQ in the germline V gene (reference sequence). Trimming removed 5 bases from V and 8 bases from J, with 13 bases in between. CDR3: CASSPLGGDIQYF. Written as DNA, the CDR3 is TGTGCCAGCAGCCCCCTCGGGGGAGACATTCAGTACTTC.

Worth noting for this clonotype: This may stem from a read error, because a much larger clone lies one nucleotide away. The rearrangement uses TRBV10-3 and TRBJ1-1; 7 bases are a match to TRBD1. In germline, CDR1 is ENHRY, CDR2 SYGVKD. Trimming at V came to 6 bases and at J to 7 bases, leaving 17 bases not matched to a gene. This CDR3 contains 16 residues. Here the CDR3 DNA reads TGTGCCATCAGGCGAACCGCAGGGGGACCGCCGGGTGAAGCTTTCTTT. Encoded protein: CAIRRTAGGPPGEAFF.

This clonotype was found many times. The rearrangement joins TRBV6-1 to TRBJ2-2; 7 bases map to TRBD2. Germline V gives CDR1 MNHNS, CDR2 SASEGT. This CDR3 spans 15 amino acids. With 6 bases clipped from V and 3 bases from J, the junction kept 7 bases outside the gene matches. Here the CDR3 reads CASRPAGMHTGELFF. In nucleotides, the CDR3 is TGTGCCAGCAGACCAGCGGGGATGCACACCGGGGAGCTGTTTTTT.

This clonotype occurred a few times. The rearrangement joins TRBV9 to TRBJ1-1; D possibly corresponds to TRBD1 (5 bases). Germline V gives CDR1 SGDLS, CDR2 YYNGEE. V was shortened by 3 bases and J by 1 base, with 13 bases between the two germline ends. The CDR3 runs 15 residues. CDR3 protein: CASSAHGGANTEAFF. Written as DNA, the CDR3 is TGTGCCAGCAGCGCCCATGGCGGGGCGAACACTGAAGCTTTCTTT.